This entry lists 32 T cell receptor beta chains sequenced from one sample in a study of CD8 T cells in ankylosing spondylitis. Via MiXCR, TCRdb re-called the 5' RACE reads, giving one row per CDR3 protein. The sample shows under 250,000 distinct CDR3 sequences, 30% to 35% of them seen only once. The specimen sequenced was blood, either unsorted or a sorted T cell fraction (not recorded which). These receptors were collected from a male donor with ankylosing spondylitis or in good health (not recorded which).

The table lists this clonotype with a few counts. The J gene is TRBJ1-1, the V gene TRBV12-3 or TRBV12-4; no clear D gene. There are 11 residues in the CDR3. The V end was cut by 6 bases, the J end by 6 bases, with 8 bases between. The CDR3 sequence is CASRSAAEAFF. The CDR3 coding sequence is TGTGCCAGCAGATCGGCGGCTGAAGCTTTCTTT.

The J gene is TRBJ2-5, the V gene TRBV28, with a weak D call TRBD2 (6 bases). The germline V gene has CDR1 MDHEN and CDR2 SYDVKM. Trimming took 5 bases from V and 3 from J, leaving 13 bases between them. This CDR3 is 14 amino acids long. The CDR3 region is CASSQPGLEETQYF. The DNA for the CDR3 is TGTGCCAGCAGTCAACCGGGACTTGAAGAGACCCAGTACTTC.

This clonotype was picked up a small number of times. J is TRBJ1-5 and V is TRBV20-1; D possibly corresponds to TRBD1 (5 bases). Germline CDR1 reads DFQATT; CDR2 reads SNEGSKA (reference sequence). Trimming removed 7 bases from V and 4 bases from J, with 23 bases in between. The CDR3 extends over 16 amino acids. Here the CDR3 reads CSVRVPGKGRNQPQHF. The CDR3 nucleotides read TGCAGTGTCCGCGTGCCAGGGAAGGGAAGGAATCAGCCCCAGCATTTT.

The V call is TRBV7-9, the J call TRBJ2-7, with D hard to call. V was trimmed by 1 base and J by 6 bases, leaving 7 bases between them. The CDR3 totals 12 residues. Germline V CDR1 and CDR2: SEHNR, FQNEAQ (reference sequence). The CDR3: CASSLVPLEQYF. The CDR3 coding sequence is TGTGCCAGCAGCTTAGTCCCCCTCGAGCAGTACTTC.

V usage is TRBV6-5 and J usage is TRBJ2-7; perhaps TRBD1 as D (6 bases). The V and J ends lost 2 bases and 3 bases respectively, with 11 bases between them. From germline, CDR1 is MNHEY and CDR2 SVGAGI. This CDR3 comprises 14 residues. The CDR3 DNA reads as TGTGCCAGCAGTTACCGGGACAAACACTACGAGCAGTACTTC. As protein: CASSYRDKHYEQYF.

The V and J genes are TRBV2 and TRBJ2-2; D not certain. The CDR3 spans 15 residues. The germline V and J ends were trimmed by 6 bases and 5 bases, with 16 bases remaining between them. The germline gives CDR1 SNHLY, CDR2 FYNNEI. CDR3 protein: CASRDDTLGTGELFF. The CDR3 region has the DNA TGTGCCAGCAGGGATGACACCCTAGGGACCGGGGAGCTGTTTTTT.

This clonotype has a count of ten or more. V and J are TRBV20-1 and TRBJ1-5; D remains ambiguous. V was cut by 1 base and J by 4 bases, with 8 bases left in between. This CDR3 contains 13 residues. From germline, CDR1 is DFQATT and CDR2 SNEGSKA (reference sequence). CDR3 coding DNA: TGCAGTGCTAGAGTGTCCGGGAATCAGCCCCAGCATTTT. Translation: CSARVSGNQPQHF.

In this sample, this clonotype turned up many times. CDR3 region: CASSYSDKTYEQYF. The CDR3 coding sequence is TGTGCCAGCAGTTACTCGGACAAGACTTACGAGCAGTACTTC. V usage is TRBV6-5 and J usage is TRBJ2-7, with TRBD1 as a possible D gene (5 bases). V lost 0 bases and J lost 4, with 10 bases in between. The germline gives CDR1 MNHEY, CDR2 SVGAGI. The CDR3 contains 14 residues.

This rearrangement joins TRBV5-1 to TRBJ1-1; the D is unclear. V was shortened by 1 base and J by 0 bases, with 7 bases between the two germline ends. There are 14 residues in the CDR3. The germline V gene has CDR1 SGHRS and CDR2 YFSETQ. The CDR3 nucleotides are TGCGCCAGCAGCTTGAAAGGGTTGAACACTGAAGCTTTCTTT. Its protein is CASSLKGLNTEAFF.

The chain employs TRBV11-1 and TRBJ2-5, with D unclear. This CDR3 comprises 12 residues. The germline CDR1 and CDR2 sequences are SGHAT and FQDESV (reference sequence). V gave up 5 bases and J gave up 7 bases, with 11 bases separating them. DNA of the CDR3: TGTGCCAGCAGCCCCGACGGGTCGACCCAGTACTTC. Protein product: CASSPDGSTQYF.

The gene calls are TRBV9 and TRBJ1-1; a possible D gene is TRBD1 (5 bases). CDR1 SGDLS and CDR2 YYNGEE come from the germline V gene. V lost 4 bases and J 1 base, leaving 17 bases between the germline ends. The CDR3 totals 16 residues. CDR3 sequence reads: CASSKLLGVANTEAFF. DNA of the CDR3: TGTGCCAGCAGCAAGCTACTGGGGGTGGCGAACACTGAAGCTTTCTTT.

Only a few counts were recorded for this clonotype. V gene TRBV20-1 combines with J gene TRBJ2-3, with D hard to call. The CDR3 totals 12 residues. Trimming cost V 5 bases and J 2 bases, with 8 bases left between them. In germline, CDR1 is DFQATT, CDR2 SNEGSKA (reference sequence). The CDR3 sequence is CSADRNTDTQYF. DNA for the CDR3: TGCAGTGCTGACCGAAACACAGATACGCAGTATTTT.

In this sample, this clonotype turned up a few times. The chain joins TRBV6-1 to TRBJ2-1; 12 positions match TRBD2. Germline V gene lookup returns CDR1 MNHNS and CDR2 SASEGT. Losses at the gene ends were 6 bases for V and 8 bases for J; bases not matched to a gene: 5. This CDR3 region has 14 residues. The CDR3, as DNA: TGTGCCAGCAGGCCGGGACTAGCGGGTCATGAGCAGTTCTTC. Amino acids: CASRPGLAGHEQFF.

Regarding this clonotype: One end of the junction does not line up with germline, which may come from a read error. V is TRBV27 and J is TRBJ1-1, with 9 bases that match TRBD1. The germline V gene has CDR1 MNHEY and CDR2 SMNVEV (reference sequence). The CDR3 is 12 residues long. DNA of the CDR3: TGTGCCAGCAGTCCCGGGACAGGGTTACACACCTTT. As protein: CASSPGTGLHTF.

This clonotype was counted many times. The J gene is TRBJ2-5, the V gene TRBV12-3 or TRBV12-4, with 13 bases matching TRBD2. This CDR3 region has 16 residues. V gave up 1 base and J gave up 1 base; unmatched junction bases: 0. This chain's CDR3 is CASSLGTSGGQETQYF. DNA of the CDR3: TGTGCCAGCAGTTTAGGGACTAGCGGGGGCCAAGAGACCCAGTACTTC.

The chain links TRBV12-3 or TRBV12-4 to TRBJ1-6; weak D call: TRBD1 (6 bases). CDR3 length: 14 residues. V was clipped by 5 bases and J by 9 bases, with 14 bases between them. The CDR3 here is CASSTYRDGSPLHF. CDR3 sequence (DNA): TGTGCCAGCAGTACATACAGGGACGGTTCACCCCTCCACTTT.

This clonotype has only a few counts. The rearrangement uses TRBV12-3 or TRBV12-4 and TRBJ1-3, with D unresolved. The ends were cut back, 8 bases at V and 0 bases at J, with 14 bases in the middle. The CDR3 is 15 residues long. This chain's CDR3 is CASHQQRLSGNTIYF. The CDR3 region has the DNA TGTGCCAGCCACCAACAGAGACTCTCTGGAAACACCATATATTTT.

The J gene is TRBJ2-3, the V gene TRBV10-3; D may be TRBD1 or TRBD2 (5 bases each). CDR3 length equals 15 residues. V lost 4 bases to trimming and J lost 2 bases, with 13 bases between them. Germline CDR1 and CDR2: ENHRY and SYGVKD. CDR3 DNA: TGTGCCATCAGTGGAGGGATAGGGGACACAGATACGCAGTATTTT. Its translation: CAISGGIGDTDTQYF.

The rearrangement uses TRBV20-1 and TRBJ2-3; D remains ambiguous. The CDR3 sequence is 13 residues long. The germline V gene encodes CDR1 DFQATT and CDR2 SNEGSKA (reference sequence). V was trimmed by 4 bases and J by 2 bases, leaving 10 bases between them. CDR3 region: CSAISPDTDTQYF. As DNA, the CDR3 is TGCAGTGCTATTAGCCCTGACACAGATACGCAGTATTTT.

The genes are TRBV5-1 and TRBJ2-2; no firm D call. The CDR3 totals 12 residues. The V gene lost 7 bases and the J gene lost 6 bases, with 10 bases spanning the gap. Per the germline V gene, CDR1 is SGHRS and CDR2 is YFSETQ. CDR3 residues: CASFQVAGELFF. CDR3 nucleotide sequence: TGCGCCAGCTTCCAGGTGGCCGGGGAGCTGTTTTTT.

This clonotype was observed many times. V usage is TRBV10-1 and J usage is TRBJ2-5; D is unclear. The germline V and J ends were trimmed by 2 bases and 7 bases, with 11 bases remaining between them. CDR1 is WNHNN and CDR2 is SYGVQD in the germline V gene (reference sequence). CDR3 size: 13 residues. As DNA, the CDR3 is TGCGCCAGCAGTGAGGTGGTTGGCGGGACCCAGTACTTC. Translated: CASSEVVGGTQYF.

The CDR3 nucleotides read TGTGCCAGCAGTGACTTGCCGGGGGACGAGCAGTACTTC. Protein product: CASSDLPGDEQYF. The V call is TRBV6-4, the J call TRBJ2-7, with a tentative D call TRBD2 (6 bases). CDR3 size: 13 residues. CDR1 MRHNA and CDR2 SNTAGT come from the germline V gene. Trimming pared 1 base from V and 5 bases from J, leaving 9 bases between.

The chain has TRBV12-3 or TRBV12-4 and TRBJ2-1, with no clear D. This CDR3 spans 15 amino acids. Trimming took off 6 bases at V and 2 bases at J, with 14 bases between the two ends. The CDR3 bases are TGTGCCAGCAGAACCATCATAGGCCCCTACAATGAGCAGTTCTTC. Protein: CASRTIIGPYNEQFF.

This clonotype was seen a handful of times. This chain joins TRBV20-1 and TRBJ1-1; a possible D gene is TRBD1 (5 bases). The V gene lost 1 base and the J gene lost 0 bases, with 9 bases spanning the gap. Germline CDR1 reads DFQATT; CDR2 reads SNEGSKA (reference sequence). The CDR3 is 14 amino acids. This CDR3 is CSARVKGMNTEAFF. CDR3 bases: TGCAGTGCTAGAGTTAAGGGGATGAACACTGAAGCTTTCTTT.

The chain links TRBV9 to TRBJ1-1; weak D call: TRBD1 (5 bases). This CDR3 has 15 residues. Germline V gene sequence: CDR1 SGDLS, CDR2 YYNGEE. Between the trimmed V and J ends, which lost 3 bases and 0 bases, there was a span of 12 bases. The CDR3 nucleotides read TGTGCCAGCAGCGGGGGGTACAGCTTGAACACTGAAGCTTTCTTT. It is translated as CASSGGYSLNTEAFF.

This clonotype appeared a few times. This rearrangement joins TRBV12-3 or TRBV12-4 to TRBJ2-5, with 11 bases identical to TRBD1. This CDR3 is 16 amino acids long. The junction had 6 bases not matched to a gene; V was cut back by 1 base and J by 5 bases. The CDR3 DNA is TGTGCCAGCAGTTTAGGGACAGGGGGCCAGTGGGAGACCCAGTACTTC. Residues: CASSLGTGGQWETQYF.

This clonotype has just a few counts. V usage is TRBV12-3 or TRBV12-4 and J usage is TRBJ1-3, with unresolved D. CDR3 length: 12 amino acids. V was shortened by 3 bases and J by 4 bases, with 4 bases between the two germline ends. The CDR3 DNA follows: TGTGCCAGCAGTTTGTCCGGAAACACCATATATTTT. Translated: CASSLSGNTIYF.

V usage is TRBV20-1 and J usage is TRBJ1-2; maybe TRBD1 (5 bases). The germline V gene encodes CDR1 DFQATT and CDR2 SNEGSKA (reference sequence). Deletions cut 0 bases from V and 2 bases from J, with 10 bases between. The CDR3 has 14 residues. CDR3 region: CSAREPGTNYGYTF. The CDR3 nucleotides are TGCAGTGCTAGAGAGCCAGGGACGAACTATGGCTACACCTTC.

The rearrangement links TRBV20-1 to TRBJ2-3; the D is unclear. CDR1 is DFQATT and CDR2 is SNEGSKA in the germline V gene (reference sequence). V was clipped by 5 bases and J by 0 bases, with 9 bases between them. The CDR3 covers 13 residues. CDR3 bases: TGCAGTGCTCCTGATCTCAGCACAGATACGCAGTATTTT. Translated, it gives CSAPDLSTDTQYF.

V gene TRBV6-5 combines with J gene TRBJ1-1; D unclear. Trimming left V 6 bases short and J 4 bases short, with 9 bases between. The CDR3 is 12 residues long. Germline V gene data show CDR1 as MNHEY and CDR2 as SVGAGI. The CDR3 is CASSPEPTEAFF. The CDR3 coding sequence is TGTGCCAGCAGCCCGGAACCCACTGAAGCTTTCTTT.

This chain uses TRBV29-1 with TRBJ1-5; D ambiguous. V was pared by 4 bases and J by 4 bases, with 8 bases between. Germline V lookup: CDR1 SQVTM, CDR2 ANQGSEA. The CDR3 covers 12 residues. CDR3 nucleotide sequence: TGCAGCGTTGCTAACATTAATCAGCCCCAGCATTTT. Translated: CSVANINQPQHF.

V gene TRBV12-3 or TRBV12-4 combines with J gene TRBJ2-5; TRBD2 agrees at 13 bases. The CDR3 extends over 18 amino acids. J lost 5 bases, V lost 0 bases, and 9 bases had no gene match. The CDR3 spells CASSLAWTSGGPRETQYF. The CDR3 coding sequence is TGTGCCAGCAGTTTAGCTTGGACTAGCGGGGGCCCCAGGGAGACCCAGTACTTC.